The table lists the clone carrying this T cell receptor (beta chain) with many counts. Its antigen is undetermined. The data stem from a study of naive and memory T cell subsets. The study's findings and limits: No ground truth validated the naive and memory repertoire findings. In naive cells, over 85% of TCR sequences were seen only once.

Between the trimmed V and J ends, which lost 6 bases and 1 base, there was a span of 15 bases. Germline CDR1 is MNHEY and CDR2 is SVGEGT. CDR3 length: 15 amino acids. An equimolar mix of two oligonucleotides served as the beta constant-region primer for TRBC1 and TRBC2. Four rounds of PCR amplified the ligated cDNA using nested alpha and beta constant-region primers plus SP2. TCRdb re-analysed the UMI-ligation and nested PCR reads in MiXCR, keeping a single row per CDR3 protein. Here the sample spans 8,500 to 10,000 distinct CDR3 sequences, roughly 5.4% being singletons. The chain combines TRBV6-2 or TRBV6-3 with TRBJ1-1; D remains unclear. This receptor was obtained from a human donor in good health. Material: CD4+ TEMRA cells from blood. Sample subset: effector memory re-expressing CD45RA, CD45RA+ CD27-. The CDR3 DNA reads TGTGCCAGCAGCGACGCAAAAAGTACGAACACTGAAGCTTTCTTT. Its protein product is CASSDAKSTNTEAFF.